The entry below describes one T cell receptor (beta chain). What it binds is unknown. The sample comes from a study of T cell responses to AZD1222 COVID-19 vaccine. Findings of the study overall: Scientists sampled the repertoires only once the peak T cell response had passed. Regions 160-218 and 743-854 dominated among vaccine-associated CD4 TCRs spanning spike. Clonal diversity may have been underestimated in mostly white British donors. At study baseline, merely five or six AZD1222 recipients were seropositive.

Sequenced by immunoSEQ multiplex PCR; TCRdb stores in-frame clones only, minus some. The sample has around 100,000 clones, roughly nine tenths seen once; the top ten hold 45%. The V gene's germline CDR1 is ENHRY and CDR2 SYGVKD. This CDR3 is built from 16 residues. The germline V and J ends were trimmed by 2 bases and 2 bases, with 15 bases remaining between them. The origin of this receptor is an adult in good health. This specimen consisted of peripheral blood, obtained on day 0 of AZD1222 vaccination. This chain connects TRBV10-3 to TRBJ1-2, with D possibly TRBD1 on 6 matching bases. CDR3 in DNA: TGTGCCATCAGTGAGATCGGGGCAGGGGAGAACTATGGCTACACCTTC. This gives the protein CAISEIGAGENYGYTF.